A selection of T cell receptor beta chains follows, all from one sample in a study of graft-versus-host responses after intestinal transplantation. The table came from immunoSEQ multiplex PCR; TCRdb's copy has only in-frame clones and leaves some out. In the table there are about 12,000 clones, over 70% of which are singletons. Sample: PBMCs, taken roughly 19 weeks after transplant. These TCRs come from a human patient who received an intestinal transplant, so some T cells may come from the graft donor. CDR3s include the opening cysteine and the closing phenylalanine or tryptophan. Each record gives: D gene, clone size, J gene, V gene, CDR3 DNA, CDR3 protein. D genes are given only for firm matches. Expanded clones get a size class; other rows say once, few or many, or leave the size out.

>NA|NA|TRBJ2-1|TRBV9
TGTGCCAGCAGCACACCCGATGGGACCAATGAAAAATCCTACAATGAGCAGTTCTTC
CASSTPDGTNEKSYNEQFF
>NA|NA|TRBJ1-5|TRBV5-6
TGTGCCAGCAGCTTGTGGGGCAGCAATCAGCCCCAGCATTTT
CASSLWGSNQPQHF
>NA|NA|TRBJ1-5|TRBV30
TGTGCCTACGGTCTGGGGGCTAGCAATCAGCCCCAGCATTTT
CAYGLGASNQPQHF
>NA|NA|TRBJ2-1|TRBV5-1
TGCGCCAGCAGCTGGCCTAGGGGAGTTGATGAGCAGTTCTTC
CASSWPRGVDEQFF
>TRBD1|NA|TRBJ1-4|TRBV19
TGTGCCAGTAGTATGATTGACAGGGAAAGCGAAAAACTGTTTTTT
CASSMIDRESEKLFF
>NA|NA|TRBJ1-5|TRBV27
TGTGCCAGCAGTCGGGGTTCTCGACAGCCCCAGCATTTT
CASSRGSRQPQHF
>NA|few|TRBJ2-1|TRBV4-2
TGTGCCAGCAGCCGCGGTGCGTGGGAAGATTACAATGAGCAGTTCTTC
CASSRGAWEDYNEQFF
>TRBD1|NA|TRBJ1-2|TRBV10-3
TGTGCCATCAGTGAGCCTAGACAGGGGTATGGCTACACCTTC
CAISEPRQGYGYTF
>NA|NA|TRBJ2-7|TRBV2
TGTGCCAGCAGTGAAAACAGGGAAACCTACGAGCAGTACTTC
CASSENRETYEQYF
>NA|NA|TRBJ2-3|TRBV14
TGTGCCAGCAGCCAAGATTCCGGACTCGCGACAGATACGCAGTATTTT
CASSQDSGLATDTQYF
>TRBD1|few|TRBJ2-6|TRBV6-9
TGTGCCAGCAGTTCTACAGGGGCTGGGGCCAACGTCCTGACTTTC
CASSSTGAGANVLTF
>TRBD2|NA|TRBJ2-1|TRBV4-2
TGTGCCAGCAGCCAAGGGTACCCGTCCGGGACTACCGACTACAATGAGCAGTTCTTC
CASSQGYPSGTTDYNEQFF
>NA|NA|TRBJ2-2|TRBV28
TGTGCCAGCAGTTTCGGGGGGAACACCGGGGAGCTGTTTTTT
CASSFGGNTGELFF
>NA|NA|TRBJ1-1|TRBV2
TGTGCCAGCAGCGTATCTCAAAATACACTAACTGAAGCTTTCTTT
CASSVSQNTLTEAFF
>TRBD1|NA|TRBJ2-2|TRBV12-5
TGTGCTAGTGCCCCGACTTCCCGTCGGGCACAGGGGGCGAACACCGGGGAGCTGTTTTTT
CASAPTSRRAQGANTGELFF
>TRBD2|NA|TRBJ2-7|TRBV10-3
TGTGCCATCAGTGCAGCGGGAGAAGGCTCCTACGAGCAGTACTTC
CAISAAGEGSYEQYF
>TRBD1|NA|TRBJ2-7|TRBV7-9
TGTGCCAGCAGCTTAGGGACAGGGGACTTAGAAATTAACTTC
CASSLGTGDLEINF
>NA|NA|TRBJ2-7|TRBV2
TGTGCCAGCCTTTGGACGGCCAGCTCCTACGAGCAGTACTTC
CASLWTASSYEQYF
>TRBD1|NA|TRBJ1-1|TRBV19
TGTGCCAGTACTAACCCAGGGACAGCCACTGAAGCTTTCTTT
CASTNPGTATEAFF
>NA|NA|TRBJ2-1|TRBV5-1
TGCGCCAGCAGCCCGCGGACAGCAGCCGTAGCCGGTGAGCAGTTCTTC
CASSPRTAAVAGEQFF
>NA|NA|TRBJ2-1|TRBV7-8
TGTGCCAGCAGCCCCAGTCTTAATGAGCAGTTCTTC
CASSPSLNEQFF
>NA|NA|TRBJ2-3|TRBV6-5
TGTGCCAGCAGTTACTCGACTAGCACAGATACGCAGTATTTT
CASSYSTSTDTQYF
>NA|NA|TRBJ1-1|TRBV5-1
TGCGCCAGCAGCACGACAGGAGACGGCGACACTGAAGCTTTCTTT
CASSTTGDGDTEAFF
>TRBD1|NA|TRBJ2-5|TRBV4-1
TGCGCCAGCAGCCAAAGCCAACAGGGGCAAGAGACCCAGTACTTC
CASSQSQQGQETQYF
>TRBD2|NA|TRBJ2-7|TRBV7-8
TGTGCCAGCAGCTTAGAAGGGATGGGACTAGGGCTCGAGCAGTACTTC
CASSLEGMGLGLEQYF
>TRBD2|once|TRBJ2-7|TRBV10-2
TGCGCCAGCAGTGAGTCGACTAGCGGGAGCTACGAGCAGTACTTC
CASSESTSGSYEQYF
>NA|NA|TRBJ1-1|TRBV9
TGTGCCAGCAGCGTAGTTAATCGGGCTGAAGCTTTCTTT
CASSVVNRAEAFF
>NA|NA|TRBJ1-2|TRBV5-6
TGTGCCAGCAGCTTGTATACAGGGAGGGGCTATGGCTACACCTTC
CASSLYTGRGYGYTF
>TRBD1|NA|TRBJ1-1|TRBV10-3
TGTGCCATCAGCCCCTTATTAGCAGGGGGTAACACTGAAGCTTTCTTT
CAISPLLAGGNTEAFF
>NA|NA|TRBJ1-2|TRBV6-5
TGTGCCAGCAGATTGGACGGTAACTATGGCTACACCTTC
CASRLDGNYGYTF
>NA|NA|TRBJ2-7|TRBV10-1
TGCGCCAGCAGTCAGGGCCCCGGGGAGCAGTACTTC
CASSQGPGEQYF
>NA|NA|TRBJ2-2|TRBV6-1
TGTGCCAGCAGTGACAGGGACACCGGGGAGCTGTTTTTT
CASSDRDTGELFF
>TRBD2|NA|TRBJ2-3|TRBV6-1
TGTGCCAGCAGTGAAGCGCTAGCGGGGGGGCCAGATACGCAGTATTTT
CASSEALAGGPDTQYF
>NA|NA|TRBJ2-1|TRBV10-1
TGCGCCAGCAGTGAACGGGTTAGCTACAATGAGCAGTTCTTC
CASSERVSYNEQFF
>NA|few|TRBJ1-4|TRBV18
TGTGCCAGCTCACCATCAGGGACTAATGAAAAACTGTTTTTT
CASSPSGTNEKLFF
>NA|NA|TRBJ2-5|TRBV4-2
TGTGCCAGCAGCCAAGATGCGGTGGTACCCCAAGAGACCCAGTACTTC
CASSQDAVVPQETQYF
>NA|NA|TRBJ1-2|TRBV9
TGTGCCAGCACCCTCCGGGACCATCAGGGCTACACCTTC
CASTLRDHQGYTF
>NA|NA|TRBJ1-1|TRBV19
TGTGCCAGTAGTATGATGGCAGCGACTGAAGCTTTCTTT
CASSMMAATEAFF
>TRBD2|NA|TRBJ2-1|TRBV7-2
TGTGCCAGCAGCTTGGAGACTAGCGGGCTACCCTACAATGAGCAGTTCTTC
CASSLETSGLPYNEQFF
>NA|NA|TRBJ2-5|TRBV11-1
TGTGCCAGCAGCCTGTGGGGCTTTCAAGAGACCCAGTACTTC
CASSLWGFQETQYF
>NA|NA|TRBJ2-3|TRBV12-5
TGTGCTAGTGGTTTTGTGGGAGTCGATACGCAGTATTTT
CASGFVGVDTQYF
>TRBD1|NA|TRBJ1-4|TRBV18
TGTGCCAGCTCCCCGGACAGGGATCGGGCTAAAAAACTGTTTTTT
CASSPDRDRAKKLFF
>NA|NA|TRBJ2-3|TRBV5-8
TGTGCCAGCAGCTTGTGGGGCAGCACAGATACGCAGTATTTT
CASSLWGSTDTQYF
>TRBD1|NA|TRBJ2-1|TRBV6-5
TGTGCCAGCAGACGGGACAGCCGCTCCTACAATGAGCAGTTCTTC
CASRRDSRSYNEQFF
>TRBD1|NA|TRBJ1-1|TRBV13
TGTGCCAGCAGCTCGTGGACAGGTGAAGCTTTCTTT
CASSSWTGEAFF
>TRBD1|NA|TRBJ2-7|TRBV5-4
TGTGCCAGCAGCTACGGGACAGACCCGACCTACGAGCAGTACTTC
CASSYGTDPTYEQYF
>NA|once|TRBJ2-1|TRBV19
TGTGCCAGTAGTTACGCGCCCACCCATTACAATGAGCAGTTCTTC
CASSYAPTHYNEQFF